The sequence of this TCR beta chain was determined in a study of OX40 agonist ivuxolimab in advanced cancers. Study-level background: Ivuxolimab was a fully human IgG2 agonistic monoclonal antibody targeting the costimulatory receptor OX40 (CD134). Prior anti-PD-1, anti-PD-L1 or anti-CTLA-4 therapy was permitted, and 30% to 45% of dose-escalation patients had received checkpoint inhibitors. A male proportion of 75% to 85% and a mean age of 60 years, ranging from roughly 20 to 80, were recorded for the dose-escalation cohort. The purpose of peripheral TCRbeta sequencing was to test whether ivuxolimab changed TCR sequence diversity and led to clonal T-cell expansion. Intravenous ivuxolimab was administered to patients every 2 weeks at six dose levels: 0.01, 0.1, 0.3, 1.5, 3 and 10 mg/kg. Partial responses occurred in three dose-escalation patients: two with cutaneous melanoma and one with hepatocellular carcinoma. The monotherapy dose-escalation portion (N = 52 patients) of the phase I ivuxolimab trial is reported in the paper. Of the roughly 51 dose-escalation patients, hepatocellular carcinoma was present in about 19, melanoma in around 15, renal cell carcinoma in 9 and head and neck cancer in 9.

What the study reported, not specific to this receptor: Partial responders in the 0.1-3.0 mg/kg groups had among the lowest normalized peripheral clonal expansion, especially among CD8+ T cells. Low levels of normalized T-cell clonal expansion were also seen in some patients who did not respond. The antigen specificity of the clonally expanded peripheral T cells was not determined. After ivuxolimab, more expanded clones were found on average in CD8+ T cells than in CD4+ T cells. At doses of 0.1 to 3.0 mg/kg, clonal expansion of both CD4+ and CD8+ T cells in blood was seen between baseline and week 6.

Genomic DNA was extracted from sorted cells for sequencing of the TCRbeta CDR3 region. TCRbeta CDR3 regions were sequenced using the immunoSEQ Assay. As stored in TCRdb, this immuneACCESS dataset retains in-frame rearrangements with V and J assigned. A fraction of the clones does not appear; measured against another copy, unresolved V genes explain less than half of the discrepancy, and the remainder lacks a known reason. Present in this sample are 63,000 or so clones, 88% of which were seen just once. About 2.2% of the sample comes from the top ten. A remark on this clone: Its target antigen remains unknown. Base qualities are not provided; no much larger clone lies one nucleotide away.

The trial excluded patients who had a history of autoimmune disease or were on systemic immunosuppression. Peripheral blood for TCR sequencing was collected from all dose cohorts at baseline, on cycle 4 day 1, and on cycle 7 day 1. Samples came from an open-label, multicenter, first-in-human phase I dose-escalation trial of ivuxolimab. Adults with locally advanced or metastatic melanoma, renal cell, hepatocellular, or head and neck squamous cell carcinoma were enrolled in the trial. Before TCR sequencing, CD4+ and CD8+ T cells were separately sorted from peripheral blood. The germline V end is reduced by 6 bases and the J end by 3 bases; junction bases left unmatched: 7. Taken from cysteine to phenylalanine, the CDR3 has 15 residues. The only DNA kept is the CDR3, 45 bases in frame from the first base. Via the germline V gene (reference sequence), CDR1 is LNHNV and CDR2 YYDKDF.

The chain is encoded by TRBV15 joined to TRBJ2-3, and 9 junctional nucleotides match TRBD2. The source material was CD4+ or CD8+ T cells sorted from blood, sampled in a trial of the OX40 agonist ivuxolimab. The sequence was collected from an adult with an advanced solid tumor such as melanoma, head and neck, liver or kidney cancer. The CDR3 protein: CATSRGRAGTDTQYF. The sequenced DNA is TGTGCCACCAGTCGCGGGAGGGCCGGGACAGATACGCAGTATTTT.